This TCR beta chain emerged from a study of blood T cell repertoires in COVID-19. Study-wide background: Material from acute and convalescent COVID-19 was sourced from the United States, Italy and Spain. In each case, the material was cDNA or gDNA derived from T cells, B-cell-depleted T cells, or PBMCs.

A single count supports this clone. CDR1 is SGHNT and CDR2 is YYREEE in the germline V gene (reference sequence). This CDR3 comprises 14 residues. V dropped 5 bases and J dropped 8; count of bases not matched to a gene: 9. In the authors' methods: Nucleated cell number was recorded as an estimate derived from reference gene primer amplification. The method was immunoSEQ multiplex PCR; TCRdb's version includes in-frame clones alone and lacks a portion of them. That table is the source of V, J and clone size, and D and trimming were worked out from the DNA. The repertoire includes about 160,000 clones, roughly 84% of them detected once, and about 10% sits in the top ten.

The chain has TRBV5-4 and TRBJ2-4; 8 bases are shared with TRBD1. This TCR was recovered from a woman at least 80 years old with active or convalescent COVID-19. Sequenced: peripheral blood. CDR3 sequence: CASSRDRSEDIQYF. The CDR3 DNA reads as TGTGCCAGCAGTCGGGACAGGTCGGAGGACATTCAGTACTTC.